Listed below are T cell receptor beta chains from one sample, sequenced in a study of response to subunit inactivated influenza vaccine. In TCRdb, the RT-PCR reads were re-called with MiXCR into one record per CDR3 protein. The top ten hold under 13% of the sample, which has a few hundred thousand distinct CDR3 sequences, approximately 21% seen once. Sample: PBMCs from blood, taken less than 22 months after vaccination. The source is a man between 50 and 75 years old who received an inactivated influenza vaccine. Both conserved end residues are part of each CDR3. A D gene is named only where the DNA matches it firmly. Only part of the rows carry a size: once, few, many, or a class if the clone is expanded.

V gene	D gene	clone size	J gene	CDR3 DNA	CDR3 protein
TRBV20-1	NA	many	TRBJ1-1	TGCAGTGCTAAACAGTCAAGCACTGAAGCTTTCTTT	CSAKQSSTEAFF
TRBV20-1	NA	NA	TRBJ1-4	TGCAGTGCTAGAGGGGCAGAGGGTGAAAAACTGTTTTTT	CSARGAEGEKLFF
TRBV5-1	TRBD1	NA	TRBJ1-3	TGCGCCAGCAGCCGCGCGACAGGGCCTGGAAACACCATATATTTT	CASSRATGPGNTIYF
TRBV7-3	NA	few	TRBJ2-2	TGTGCCAGCAGCCACGGAGGTACGGGCGGGGAGCTGTTTTTT	CASSHGGTGGELFF
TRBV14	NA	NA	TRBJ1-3	TGTGCCAGCAGCCGATACAATGTAATCTCTGGAAACACCATATATTTT	CASSRYNVISGNTIYF
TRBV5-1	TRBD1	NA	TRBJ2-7	TGCGCCAGCAGCCCGACGACAGGGGGCTACGAGCAGTACTTC	CASSPTTGGYEQYF
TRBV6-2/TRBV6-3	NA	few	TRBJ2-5	TGTGCGGGAGGAGGGGGTGGGCAAGAGACCCAGTACTTC	CAGGGGGQETQYF
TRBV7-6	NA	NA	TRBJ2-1	TGTGCCAGCAGCTTACCGGGCACCGATGAGCAGTTCTTC	CASSLPGTDEQFF
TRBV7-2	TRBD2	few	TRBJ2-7	TGTGCCAGCAGCTTATACGGGAGGGCCGGTAACGAGCAGTACTTC	CASSLYGRAGNEQYF
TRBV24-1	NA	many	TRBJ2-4	TGTGCCACCAGTGGCAACGCAGGAGCCAAAAACATTCAGTACTTC	CATSGNAGAKNIQYF
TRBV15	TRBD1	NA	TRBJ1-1	TGTGCCACCAGCGGGGGGACAGGGAACGTCCCTGAAGCTTTCTTT	CATSGGTGNVPEAFF
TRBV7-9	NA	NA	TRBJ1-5	TGTGCCAGCAGCTTAGGGCCTAGCGGAGAGCCCCAGCATTTT	CASSLGPSGEPQHF
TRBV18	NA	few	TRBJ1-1	TGTGCCAGCTCACCACCGGTCCGGGTTCTGAAATCGGAAGCTTTCTTT	CASSPPVRVLKSEAFF
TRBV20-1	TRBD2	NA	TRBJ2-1	TGCAGTGCTAGAGGAGGTAGCGGGGCGGGGGGGCAGTTCTTC	CSARGGSGAGGQFF
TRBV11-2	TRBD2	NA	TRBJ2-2	TGTGCCAGCAGCTTAAGTAGAGTTACTAGCGGGACTCAAGTCGGGGAGCTGTTTTTT	CASSLSRVTSGTQVGELFF
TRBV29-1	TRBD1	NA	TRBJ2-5	TGCAGCGTTGAAGATCGTGGACAGGGGAGTGAGACCCAGTACTTC	CSVEDRGQGSETQYF
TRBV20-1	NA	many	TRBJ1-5	TGCAGTGCTACGGTTCAGGAATCGGGCAATCAGCCCCAGCATTTT	CSATVQESGNQPQHF
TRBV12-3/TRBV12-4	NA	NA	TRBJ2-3	TGTGCCAGCAGCAAAGGACAGAAGACTTTGCAGTATTTT	CASSKGQKTLQYF
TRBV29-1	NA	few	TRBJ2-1	TGCAGCGTTGTCGGGGACACCTACAATGAGCAGTTCTTC	CSVVGDTYNEQFF
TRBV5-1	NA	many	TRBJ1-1	TGCGCCAGCAGCTTGATTCCCACTGAAGCTTTCTTT	CASSLIPTEAFF
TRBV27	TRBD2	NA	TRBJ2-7	TGTGCCAGCAGAGTTACGTCGGCTAGCGGCGAGCAGTACTTC	CASRVTSASGEQYF
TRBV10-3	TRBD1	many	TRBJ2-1	TGTGCCATCAGTGATCCCCGCGACAGGGGGGGAAATGAGCAGTTCTTC	CAISDPRDRGGNEQFF
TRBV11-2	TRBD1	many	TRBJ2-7	TGTGCCAGCAGCCCGCGGACAGGAGTCTCCTACGAGCAGTACTTC	CASSPRTGVSYEQYF
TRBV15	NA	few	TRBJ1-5	TGTGCCACCAGCAGAGATGCGGGAAATCAGCCCCAGCATTTT	CATSRDAGNQPQHF
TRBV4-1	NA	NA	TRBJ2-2	TGCGCCAGCCGGACTTTAAACACCGGGGAGCTGTTTTTT	CASRTLNTGELFF
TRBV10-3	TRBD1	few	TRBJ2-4	TGTGCCATCAGTGAGGGGACAGTTATTCAGTACTTC	CAISEGTVIQYF
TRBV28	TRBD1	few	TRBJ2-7	TGTGCCAGCACTAAGGGGGACAGGGGGCTCAACTACGAGCAGTACTTC	CASTKGDRGLNYEQYF
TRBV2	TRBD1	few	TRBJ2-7	TGTGCCAGCAGGTATGGGACAGCCTACGAGCAGTACTTC	CASRYGTAYEQYF
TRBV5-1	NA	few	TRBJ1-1	TGCGCCAGCAGCTTGAGGGCAGGGATGAACACTGAAGCTTTCTTT	CASSLRAGMNTEAFF
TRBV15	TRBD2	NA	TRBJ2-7	TGTGCCACCAGCAGAGGGGAGGGGAATAGTATCTCCTACGAGCAGTACTTC	CATSRGEGNSISYEQYF
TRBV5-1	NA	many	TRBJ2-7	TGCGCCAGCAGCCCCGGGCCCGACTCCTACGAGCAGTACTTC	CASSPGPDSYEQYF
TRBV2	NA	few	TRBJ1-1	TGTGCCAGCAGTGAAGAGGGGGGGAACACTGAAGCTTTCTTT	CASSEEGGNTEAFF
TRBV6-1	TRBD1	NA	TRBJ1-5	TGTGCCAGCAGTGAACAGGGGGCTATAAATCAGCCCCAGCATTTT	CASSEQGAINQPQHF
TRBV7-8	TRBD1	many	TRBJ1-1	TGTGCCAGCAGCTTGGGGACAGCGAACACTGAAGCTTTCTTT	CASSLGTANTEAFF
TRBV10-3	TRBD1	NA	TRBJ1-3	TGTGCCATCAGTGGTCCGGGACAGGGGAGTGGAAACACCATATATTTT	CAISGPGQGSGNTIYF
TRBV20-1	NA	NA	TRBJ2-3	TGCAGTGGGAGCGGGCTAACGGGAGATACGCAGTATTTT	CSGSGLTGDTQYF
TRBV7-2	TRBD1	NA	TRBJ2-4	TGTGCCAGCAGCTCCGACAGGGGCAGGGACATTCAGTACTTC	CASSSDRGRDIQYF
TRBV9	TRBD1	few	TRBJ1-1	TGTGCCAGCAGCGCGCCGGGACAGGGGATGAACACTGAAGCTTTCTTT	CASSAPGQGMNTEAFF
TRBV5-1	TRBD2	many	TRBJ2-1	TGCGCCAGCAGCTTGAAATCACCTAGCGGGAGTCTCACCTACAATGAGCAGTTCTTC	CASSLKSPSGSLTYNEQFF
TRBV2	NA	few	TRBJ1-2	TGTGCCAGCAGTGAAAAGAGGGGCAGGAATAACTATGGCTACACCTTC	CASSEKRGRNNYGYTF
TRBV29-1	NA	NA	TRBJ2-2	TGCAGCGTGTGGTCACGGAACACCGGGGAGCTGTTTTTT	CSVWSRNTGELFF
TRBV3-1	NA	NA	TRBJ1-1	TGTGCCAGCAGCCAAGATTCCCGGGGCTGGTTACCTGAAGCTTTCTTT	CASSQDSRGWLPEAFF
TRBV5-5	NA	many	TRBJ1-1	TGTGCCAGCAGCTTGTTTTCAGGGGTCAGAAACACTGAAGCTTTCTTT	CASSLFSGVRNTEAFF
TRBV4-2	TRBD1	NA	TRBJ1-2	TGTGCCAGCAGCCAAGAGGACAGGGCGGACTATGGCTACACCTTC	CASSQEDRADYGYTF
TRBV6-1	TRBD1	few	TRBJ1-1	TGTGCCAGCAGTCCACAGGGGGTGGTGCGGGCTGAAGCTTTCTTT	CASSPQGVVRAEAFF
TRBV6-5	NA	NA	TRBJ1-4	TGTGCGGCGGGGGGGGCAACTAATGAAAAACTGTTTTTT	CAAGGATNEKLFF
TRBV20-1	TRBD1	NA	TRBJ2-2	TGCAGTGCTAGGGGACAGGGGGGGAGGAACACCGGGGAGCTGTTTTTT	CSARGQGGRNTGELFF
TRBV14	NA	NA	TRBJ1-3	TGTGCCAGCAGCCGGGGCGGGGGATCTGGAAACACCATATATTTT	CASSRGGGSGNTIYF
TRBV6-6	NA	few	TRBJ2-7	TGTGCCAGCAGTTACGCTCTGAGCGAGCAGTACTTC	CASSYALSEQYF
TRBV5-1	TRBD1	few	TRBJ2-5	TGCGCCAGCAGCTGGGGGACAGGGGGCGAAGAGACCCAGTACTTC	CASSWGTGGEETQYF
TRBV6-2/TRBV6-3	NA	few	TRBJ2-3	TGTGCCAGCAGTTACTTGAGGGGGTCACTCACAGATACGCAGTATTTT	CASSYLRGSLTDTQYF
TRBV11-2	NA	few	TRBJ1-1	TGTGCCAGCAGCTGGGGGATGGGGGCGAACACTGAAGCTTTCTTT	CASSWGMGANTEAFF
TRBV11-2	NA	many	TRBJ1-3	TGTGCCAGCAGCTTAGGCAGGGCTGGAAACACCATATATTTT	CASSLGRAGNTIYF
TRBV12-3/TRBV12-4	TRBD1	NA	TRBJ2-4	TGTGCCAGCACCCCGGGGACAGGGGAAAACATTCAGTACTTC	CASTPGTGENIQYF
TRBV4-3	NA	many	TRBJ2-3	TGCGCCAGCAGCCACGAGAAGGTGGGCCGTCCGCAGTATTTT	CASSHEKVGRPQYF
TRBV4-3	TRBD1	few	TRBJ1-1	TGCGCCAGCAGCCAAGCCTACAGGGGCACTGAAGCTTTCTTT	CASSQAYRGTEAFF
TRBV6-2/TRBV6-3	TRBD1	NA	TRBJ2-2	TGTGCCAGCAGTCGGACAGGATACACCGGGGAGCTGTTTTTT	CASSRTGYTGELFF
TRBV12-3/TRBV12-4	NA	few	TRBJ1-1	TGTGCCAGCAGTTTAGCGGGACTGCCGAACACTGAAGCTTTCTTT	CASSLAGLPNTEAFF
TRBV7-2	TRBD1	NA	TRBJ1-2	TGTGCCAGCGGTTCGGACAGGGTAGCCTATGGCTACACCTTC	CASGSDRVAYGYTF